One sample yielded the 4 T cell receptor beta chains listed below, sequenced in a study of cytotoxic CD8 clonotypes in ibrutinib-treated CLL. TCRdb's table, derived via immunoSEQ multiplex PCR, lists solely in-frame clones and lacks some. The sample comprises about 250,000 clones, 70% of which are singletons, and roughly 14% rests with the top ten. Sequences were derived from PBMCs, sampled after 24 months of ibrutinib treatment. These receptors were collected from a human donor with chronic lymphocytic leukemia.

This chain joins TRBV6-5 and TRBJ2-5; 9 bases line up with TRBD1. Trimming cost V 2 bases and J 5 bases; bases outside gene matches: 6. In germline, CDR1 is MNHEY, CDR2 SVGAGI. The CDR3 has 15 residues. CDR3 DNA sequence: TGTGCCAGCAGTTACGTACAGGGGGCTCGGGAGACCCAGTACTTC. This translates into CASSYVQGARETQYF.

There are a few counts of this clone. This rearrangement joins TRBV28 to TRBJ2-7, with 7 bases lining up with TRBD1. The CDR3 is made up of 12 amino acids. J was trimmed by 1 base and V by 7 bases; bases with no gene match: 1. Germline V lookup: CDR1 MDHEN, CDR2 SYDVKM. The CDR3 is CASKTGSYEQYF. The CDR3 DNA follows: TGTGCCAGCAAGACAGGGTCCTACGAGCAGTACTTC.

The chain uses TRBV6-5 and TRBJ2-7, with 9 bases matching TRBD2. Germline V lookup: CDR1 MNHEY, CDR2 SVGAGI. This CDR3 is 15 amino acids long. Germline trimming cut 6 bases from V and 0 bases from J; bases unmatched to any gene: 6. The CDR3 reads CASRLAGGSSYEQYF. The CDR3 DNA is TGTGCCAGCAGACTAGCGGGTGGGAGCTCCTACGAGCAGTACTTC.

CDR3 in amino acids: CASTDPPTNTQYF. The CDR3 coding sequence is TGTGCCAGCACCGATCCCCCCACTAATACGCAGTATTTT. This rearrangement joins TRBV6-5 to TRBJ2-3; D unclear. Trimming stripped 7 bases from V and 7 bases from J, with 15 bases between. This CDR3 has 13 residues. Looked up from germline, CDR1 is MNHEY and CDR2 is SVGAGI.